This T cell receptor (beta chain) was found in a study of blood T cell repertoires in COVID-19 (dated by TCRdb to the early 2020s). About the full investigation: Samples covering the acute and convalescent phases of COVID-19 were provided by collaborators in the United States, Italy and Spain. A de-identified subject ID, COVID-19 status, age in years and sex were almost always included in the sample metadata. The repertoires were released in a freely available public database intended as a resource for research on the immune response to SARS-CoV-2. Deeply sampled blood TCRbeta repertoires from subjects exposed to, actively infected with, or recovered from COVID-19 were included in the dataset. The samples were drawn from two sources: the first 160 participants of the ongoing ImmuneRACE study, and 1,000 to 1,500 subjects contributed by 6 global collaborators. Where HLA class I and class II types were available, the types were taken from metadata supplied by the sample provider, not from assay-based typing. The prospective study material was composed of cDNA or gDNA derived from T cells, B-cell-depleted T cells, or PBMCs. Points the paper makes about the study in general: Clinical and demographic metadata were provided uncurated, with the amount varying by source and participant.

TCRbeta CDR3 regions were amplified from genomic DNA by means of the immunoSEQ Assay, a bias-controlled multiplex PCR. From the authors' description of their analysis: Within the assay, amplification of reference gene primers was used to estimate how many nucleated cells each sample contained. Sequence reads were collapsed and filtered to measure the absolute abundance of every unique TCRbeta CDR3 rearrangement. For each sample, productive Simpson clonality was calculated as the square root of Simpson's diversity index over productive rearrangements. TCRdb obtained this table from immuneACCESS and retained in-frame rearrangements with V and J assigned. These tables miss some clones; where compared with another copy, unresolved V genes account for less than half of the shortfall, and the remainder is unexplained. The V and J calls and the clone size are those of that table, but D and trimming were determined from the DNA. The sample contains roughly 60,000 clones, about nine tenths of them found a single time. The ten most abundant clones make up around 9.1% of the sample.

Whole blood was collected in K2EDTA tubes by collaborating institutions according to the institutions' own protocols. For TCRbeta analysis, collaborators shipped samples in one of three forms: frozen whole blood, isolated PBMCs, or DNA extracted from either of those sample types. Trimmed from V: 3 bases; trimmed from J: 6 bases; junction bases lacking a gene match: 3. From the cysteine up to the phenylalanine, the CDR3 has a length of 13 residues. Just CDR3 DNA is preserved here, 39 bases in frame from base 1. CDR1 SGHVS and CDR2 FQNEAQ are derived from the germline V gene. Remarks on this clone: Its antigen specificity is not known. No qualities accompany the bases; no much larger clone lies one base away.

Sequencing used peripheral blood. The chain joins TRBV7-8 to TRBJ1-2; the junction holds 8 bases that match TRBD1. The sequence derives from a human donor with acute or convalescent COVID-19. The donor label of this sample is uncertain. The nucleotide sequence is given as TGTGCCAGCAGCTTTACAGGGGGGAATGGCTACACCTTC. It translates to CASSFTGGNGYTF.